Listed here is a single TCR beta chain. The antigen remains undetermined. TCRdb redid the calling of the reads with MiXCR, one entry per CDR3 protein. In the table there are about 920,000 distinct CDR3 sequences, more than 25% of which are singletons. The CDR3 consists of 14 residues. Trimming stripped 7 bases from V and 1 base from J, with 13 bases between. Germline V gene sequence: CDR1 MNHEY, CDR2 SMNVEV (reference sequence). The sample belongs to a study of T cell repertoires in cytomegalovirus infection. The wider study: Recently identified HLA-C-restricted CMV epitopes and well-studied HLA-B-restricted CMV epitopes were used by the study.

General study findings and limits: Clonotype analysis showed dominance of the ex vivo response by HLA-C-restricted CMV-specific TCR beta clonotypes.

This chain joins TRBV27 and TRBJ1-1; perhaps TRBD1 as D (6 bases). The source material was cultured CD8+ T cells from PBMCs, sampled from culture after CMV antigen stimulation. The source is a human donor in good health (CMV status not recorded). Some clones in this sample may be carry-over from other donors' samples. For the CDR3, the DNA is TGTGCCAGCAAAGTAGGGGGTGAGAACACTGAAGCTTTCTTT. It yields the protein CASKVGGENTEAFF.